A selection of T cell receptor beta chains follows, all from one sample in a study of regulatory T cells in long-lasting Graves disease. MiXCR, run by TCRdb on the multiplex PCR reads, gives a single entry per CDR3 protein. The sample lists approximately 480,000 distinct CDR3 sequences, roughly 17% occurring once. This sample also appeared in a second study, on T cells in Graves' hyperthyroidism and ophthalmopathy.

Sequenced material: peripheral blood mononuclear cells (PBMCs), taken at new diagnosis, from a patient treated with antithyroid drugs. The origin of the receptors is a man in his forties with Graves disease. CDR3s include the opening cysteine and the closing phenylalanine or tryptophan. The order of the fields is CDR3 protein, CDR3 DNA, J gene, V gene, clone size, D gene. The D gene is left open where the match is weak. Size is omitted from some rows. Given values are once, few, many or a class for expanded clones.

CASTLSPGGAIAEAFF,TGTGCCAGCACTTTATCCCCCGGGGGGGCGATTGCTGAAGCTTTCTTT,TRBJ1-1,TRBV28,many,NA
CASSLTRVSPLHF,TGTGCCAGCAGCTTAACGAGAGTTTCACCCCTCCACTTT,TRBJ1-6,TRBV7-2,few,NA
CATSSPGEGFQPQHF,TGTGCCACCAGCAGCCCCGGGGAGGGTTTTCAGCCCCAGCATTTT,TRBJ1-5,TRBV15,few,NA
CASSERAGSTDTQYF,TGTGCCAGCAGTGAAAGGGCAGGGAGCACAGATACGCAGTATTTT,TRBJ2-3,TRBV6-2/TRBV6-3,NA,NA
CASRRSASGSPYEQYF,TGTGCCAGCAGGCGGTCCGCGAGCGGGAGTCCCTACGAGCAGTACTTC,TRBJ2-7,TRBV3-1,many,TRBD2
CAIRRGYEQYF,TGTGCCATCAGGAGGGGCTACGAGCAGTACTTC,TRBJ2-7,TRBV10-3,many,NA
CASSQILAGGPYNEQFF,TGTGCCAGCAGCCAGATTTTAGCGGGAGGCCCCTACAATGAGCAGTTCTTC,TRBJ2-1,TRBV3-1,many,TRBD2
CASSQGGTMVLVGEQYF,TGTGCCAGCAGCCAAGGAGGGACTATGGTACTCGTGGGTGAGCAGTACTTC,TRBJ2-7,TRBV4-2,NA,TRBD2
CASSGQGHYEQYF,TGTGCCAGCAGTGGACAGGGGCACTACGAGCAGTACTTC,TRBJ2-7,TRBV2,few,TRBD1
CASSPDMGGTQYF,TGTGCCAGCAGCCCGGACATGGGTGGAACGCAGTATTTT,TRBJ2-3,TRBV12-3/TRBV12-4,many,NA
CAWSHRGGEGTEAFF,TGTGCCTGGAGTCATCGGGGGGGCGAGGGCACTGAAGCTTTCTTT,TRBJ1-1,TRBV30,NA,NA
CASSLGTNTDTQYF,TGCGCCAGCAGCTTGGGGACCAACACAGATACGCAGTATTTT,TRBJ2-3,TRBV5-1,many,NA
CATSDPGNSGANVLTF,TGTGCCACCAGTGACCCCGGCAACTCTGGGGCCAACGTCCTGACTTTC,TRBJ2-6,TRBV24-1,few,NA
CASSLWGPGFQNSPLHF,TGTGCCAGCAGTTTATGGGGTCCGGGGTTTCAGAATTCACCCCTCCACTTT,TRBJ1-6,TRBV28,many,NA
CASLGSNTEAFF,TGTGCCAGCCTCGGGTCGAACACTGAAGCTTTCTTT,TRBJ1-1,TRBV7-9,many,NA
CSARAGPQVQPQHF,TGCAGTGCTCGAGCCGGGCCCCAGGTGCAGCCCCAGCATTTT,TRBJ1-5,TRBV20-1,NA,NA
CASSWGQLSNQPQHF,TGTGCCAGCAGCTGGGGACAGCTTAGCAATCAGCCCCAGCATTTT,TRBJ1-5,TRBV12-3/TRBV12-4,many,TRBD1
CASSEPQGRRETQYF,TGTGCCAGCAGTGAACCACAGGGGCGTCGAGAGACCCAGTACTTC,TRBJ2-5,TRBV25-1,NA,TRBD1
CASSFGGRTDTQYF,TGTGCCAGCAGCTTCGGGGGGCGGACAGATACGCAGTATTTT,TRBJ2-3,TRBV7-9,many,NA
CASSLKQGINSPLHF,TGTGCCAGCAGCTTAAAACAGGGGATTAATTCACCCCTCCACTTT,TRBJ1-6,TRBV7-2,many,TRBD1
CASSAGQGDAGELFF,TGTGCCAGCAGCGCCGGACAGGGTGACGCCGGGGAGCTGTTTTTT,TRBJ2-2,TRBV7-6,many,TRBD1
CASGGIRTGQFF,TGTGCTAGTGGTGGAATACGGACAGGGCAGTTCTTC,TRBJ2-1,TRBV12-5,NA,TRBD1
CAISERGSGTGAQQFF,TGTGCCATCAGTGAAAGGGGCTCCGGGACAGGGGCGCAGCAGTTCTTC,TRBJ2-1,TRBV10-3,NA,TRBD1
CASSEEGGYQETQYF,TGTGCCAGCAGTGAAGAAGGGGGGTACCAAGAGACCCAGTACTTC,TRBJ2-5,TRBV2,few,NA
CASSSQRDLYNEQFF,TGTGCCAGCAGTTCTCAGCGGGATCTCTACAATGAGCAGTTCTTC,TRBJ2-1,TRBV28,many,TRBD2
CASSRGQKLYEQYF,TGTGCCAGCAGCCGGGGACAGAAACTCTACGAGCAGTACTTC,TRBJ2-7,TRBV3-1,many,TRBD1
CAIAGKGTDTQYF,TGCGCCATAGCGGGGAAGGGCACAGATACGCAGTATTTT,TRBJ2-3,TRBV10-1,many,TRBD2
CASSLGPRAEEQFF,TGTGCCAGCAGCTTAGGGCCCCGGGCCGAAGAGCAGTTCTTC,TRBJ2-1,TRBV7-3,many,NA
CASSLDSGGQFF,TGTGCCAGCAGTTTGGACAGCGGGGGGCAGTTCTTC,TRBJ2-1,TRBV2,many,TRBD2
CASSVGPGQQETQYF,TGTGCCAGCAGCGTTGGTCCGGGACAGCAAGAGACCCAGTACTTC,TRBJ2-5,TRBV9,once,TRBD1
CASSSTWAKETQYF,TGTGCCAGCAGCTCTACATGGGCTAAAGAGACCCAGTACTTC,TRBJ2-5,TRBV3-1,NA,NA